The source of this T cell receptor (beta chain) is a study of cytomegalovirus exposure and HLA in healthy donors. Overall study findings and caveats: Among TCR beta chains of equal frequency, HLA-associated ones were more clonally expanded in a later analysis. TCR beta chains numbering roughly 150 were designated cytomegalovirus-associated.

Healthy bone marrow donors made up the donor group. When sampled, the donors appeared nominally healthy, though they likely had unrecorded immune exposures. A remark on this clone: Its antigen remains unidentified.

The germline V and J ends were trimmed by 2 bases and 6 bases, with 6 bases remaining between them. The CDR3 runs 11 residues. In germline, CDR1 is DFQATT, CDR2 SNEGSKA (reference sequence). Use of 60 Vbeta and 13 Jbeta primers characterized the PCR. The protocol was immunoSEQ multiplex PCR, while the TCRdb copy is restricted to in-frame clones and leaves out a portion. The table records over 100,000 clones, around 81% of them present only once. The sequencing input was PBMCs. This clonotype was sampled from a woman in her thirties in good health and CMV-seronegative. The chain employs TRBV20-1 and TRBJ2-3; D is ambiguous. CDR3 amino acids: CSARPEDTQYF. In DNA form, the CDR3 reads TGCAGTGCTAGACCCGAGGATACGCAGTATTTT.